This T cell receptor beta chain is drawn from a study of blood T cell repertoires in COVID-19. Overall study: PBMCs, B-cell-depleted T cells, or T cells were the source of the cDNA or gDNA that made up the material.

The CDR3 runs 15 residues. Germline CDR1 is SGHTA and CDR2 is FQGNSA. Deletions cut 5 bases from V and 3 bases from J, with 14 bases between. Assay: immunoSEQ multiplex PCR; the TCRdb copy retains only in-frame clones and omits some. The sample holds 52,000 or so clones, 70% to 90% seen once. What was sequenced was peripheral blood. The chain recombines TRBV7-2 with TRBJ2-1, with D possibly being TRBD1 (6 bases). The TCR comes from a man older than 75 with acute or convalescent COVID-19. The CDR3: CASSQSPGVYNEQFF. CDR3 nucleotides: TGTGCCAGCAGCCAAAGCCCAGGGGTCTACAATGAGCAGTTCTTC.